This passage covers 6 T cell receptor beta chains from one sample sequenced in a study of vaccination effects on CD4 cells after COVID-19 (dated by TCRdb to between 2021 and 2022). Library preparation was by the immunoSEQ multiplex PCR assay. TCRdb mirrors the immuneACCESS table, restricted to in-frame sequences. Some clones are absent from its copies; in checked studies, under half trace to an unresolved V gene, and the reason for the others is unknown. Recorded for this sample are tens of thousands of clones; around 76% of them occurred a single time. 4.5% to 5.5% of the sample belongs to the ten largest clones. Which antigens these TCRs recognize remains unknown. In the ViraFEST assay, PBMC were stimulated with viral peptide pools, and TCR sequencing was then used to find antigen-specific CD4+ T cell clonotypes based on their expansion. After less than 13 days of culture, CD4+ T cells were isolated with the EasySep CD4+ T cell isolation kit. PCR-confirmed SARS-CoV-2 infection had occurred in convalescent patients between March and December 2020, before the Alpha, Beta and Delta variants emerged in the United States.

Sequenced here: CD4+ T cells from PBMCs cultured with HIV peptides, sampled before COVID-19 vaccination. The cell subset or site label for this specimen denotes: HIV-1 Nef peptide pool negative control/reference culture. Every receptor here comes from a human donor who had a prior SARS-CoV-2 infection.

The chain employs TRBV7-2 and TRBJ2-3; no clear D. V was shortened by 1 base and J by 7 bases, with 9 bases between the two germline ends. CDR3 length: 13 residues. Germline V CDR1 and CDR2: SGHTA, FQGNSA. In DNA, the CDR3 is TGTGCCAGCAGCTTAGTTGTCATGAATACGCAGTATTTT. This encodes CASSLVVMNTQYF.

This clone was detected a few times. The CDR3 loop is CASSEAASSYNSPLHF. The CDR3 DNA reads TGTGCCAGCAGTGAAGCCGCGAGCTCCTATAATTCACCCCTCCACTTT. This chain links TRBV6-1 with TRBJ1-6; D gene unclear. This CDR3 has 16 residues. Between the trimmed V and J ends, which lost 0 bases and 0 bases, there was a span of 6 bases. Germline CDR1 is MNHNS and CDR2 is SASEGT.

The chain joins TRBV20-1 to TRBJ2-5; either TRBD1 or TRBD2 may fit D (6 bases each). V was clipped by 3 bases and J by 3 bases, with 14 bases between them. The CDR3 sequence is 14 residues long. Germline V gives CDR1 DFQATT, CDR2 SNEGSKA (reference sequence). CDR3 in DNA: TGCAGTGCTAGTCAGGGGAGGTTGGAAGAGACCCAGTACTTC. Encoded protein: CSASQGRLEETQYF.

This rearrangement joins TRBV30 to TRBJ2-5; D not resolved. The CDR3 consists of 13 residues. CDR1 is GTSNPN and CDR2 is SVGIG in the germline V gene (reference sequence). The ends were cut back, 2 bases at V and 0 bases at J, with 7 bases in the middle. Here the CDR3 reads CAWSNTYQETQYF. The DNA for the CDR3 is TGTGCCTGGAGTAATACTTACCAAGAGACCCAGTACTTC.

This chain connects TRBV15 to TRBJ2-3, with no clear D. The CDR3 contains 14 residues. V gave up 2 bases and J gave up 7 bases, with 13 bases separating them. Germline-derived CDR1 and CDR2 are LNHNV and YYDKDF (reference sequence). CDR3 in DNA: TGTGCCACCAGCAGATCCCCTACCCTAAATACGCAGTATTTT. As protein: CATSRSPTLNTQYF.

V gene TRBV18 combines with J gene TRBJ1-2, with D tentatively TRBD1 (6 bases). The CDR3 runs to 15 residues. Germline CDR1 reads KGHSH; CDR2 reads LQKENI. Trimming removed 4 bases from V and 3 bases from J, with 15 bases in between. The CDR3 sequence is CASSRTSPGDYGYTF. CDR3 bases: TGTGCCAGCTCACGAACTAGTCCAGGGGACTATGGCTACACCTTC.